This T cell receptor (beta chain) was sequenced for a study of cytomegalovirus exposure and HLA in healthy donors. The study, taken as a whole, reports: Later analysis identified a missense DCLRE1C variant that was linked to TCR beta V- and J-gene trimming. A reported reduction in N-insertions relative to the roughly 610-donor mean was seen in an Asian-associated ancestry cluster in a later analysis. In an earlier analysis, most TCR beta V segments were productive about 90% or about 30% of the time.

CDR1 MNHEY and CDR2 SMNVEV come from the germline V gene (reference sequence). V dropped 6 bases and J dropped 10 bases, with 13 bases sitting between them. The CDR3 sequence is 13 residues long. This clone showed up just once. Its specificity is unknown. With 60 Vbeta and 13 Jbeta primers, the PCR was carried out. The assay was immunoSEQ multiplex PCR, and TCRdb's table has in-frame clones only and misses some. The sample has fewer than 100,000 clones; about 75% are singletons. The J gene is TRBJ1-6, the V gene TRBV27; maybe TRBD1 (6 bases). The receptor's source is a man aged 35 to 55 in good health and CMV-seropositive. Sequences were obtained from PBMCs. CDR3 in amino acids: CASSSDRTSPLHF. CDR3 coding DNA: TGTGCCAGCAGCTCAGACAGGACATCACCCCTCCACTTT.